This T cell receptor (beta chain) was documented in a study of PD-L1 blockade in urothelial cancer. Study information: T cells were recovered from blood samples at a median of approximately 150,000.

Sample time point: peripheral blood 6 weeks after treatment start. Germline lookup yields CDR1 MNHNS and CDR2 SASEGT. The CDR3 runs to 13 residues. With 0 bases removed from V and 3 bases from J, the gap between germline ends came to 6 bases. The data were produced by immunoSEQ multiplex PCR, yet TCRdb's version contains in-frame clones alone and is incomplete. This sample has about 38,000 clones, with around nine tenths found just once. General study results and limits: Better survival was forecast by a pretreatment blood TCR clonality below the median.

This clone was counted once. The antigen remains unidentified. The chain is built from TRBV6-1 and TRBJ2-7; D is ambiguous. The sequencing used PBMCs, collected around atezolizumab (anti-PD-L1) treatment. The receptor comes from a man aged 55 to 70 with urothelial cancer. The CDR3 sequence: CASSEALYYEQYF. The CDR3 nucleotides read TGTGCCAGCAGTGAAGCGTTGTACTACGAGCAGTACTTC.